This T cell receptor (beta chain) was sequenced for a study of T cell changes during pregnancy in multiple sclerosis. V trimming: 5 bases; J trimming: 4 bases; junction bases outside the gene matches: 7. The CDR3 has 15 amino acids. Germline CDR1 SEHNR, CDR2 FQNEAQ (reference sequence). In its sample, this clone was seen a few times. The repertoire was sequenced with immunoSEQ multiplex PCR; TCRdb's copy has only in-frame clones and lacks some. The table shows more than 90,000 clones, with almost 95% occurring only once. The input for sequencing was peripheral blood, taken after pregnancy. The clonotype comes from a female donor with multiple sclerosis, enrolled in a pregnancy study. The chain uses TRBV7-9 and TRBJ2-1; the match to TRBD1 covers 8 bases. Written as DNA, the CDR3 is TGTGCCAGCAGCCACCGGGACAGGCCATACAATGAGCAGTTCTTC. Translation gives CASSHRDRPYNEQFF.